This T cell receptor (beta chain) was obtained from a study of CD8+CD57+ T cells in acquired aplastic anemia. Study as a whole: The sorted CD4+ and CD8+ cells yielded an average around 3.2 ug of DNA. In CD4+ cells, healthy donors produced an average of about 11 million reads. Study-level results: Between patients and controls, CD8+ Simpson's diversity did not vary significantly. Some 30 shared CD8+ CDR3s appeared highly expressed within patients' immunodominant clones.

Worth noting for this clonotype: What it recognizes is unknown. A read error may account for a junction end that differs from germline.

Using genomic DNA as the template, TCR beta VDJ and CDR3 profiling was carried out. TCRdb analysed the reads with MiXCR anew, one entry per CDR3 protein. Here the sample spans about 210,000 distinct CDR3 sequences, 34% being singletons. Germline V gene sequence: CDR1 MNHEY, CDR2 SVGEGT. This CDR3 region has 12 residues. The rearrangement joins TRBV6-2 or TRBV6-3 to TRBJ1-1; 9 nucleotides align to TRBD1. Sequencing was performed on sorted CD4+, CD8+, or CD8+CD57+ T cells (not recorded which) from PBMCs. The sequence was obtained from a human donor in good health, serving as a control. The CDR3 sequence: CASSYRGQGLSF. CDR3 in DNA: TGTGCCAGCAGTTACCGGGGACAGGGCCTCTCTTTT.